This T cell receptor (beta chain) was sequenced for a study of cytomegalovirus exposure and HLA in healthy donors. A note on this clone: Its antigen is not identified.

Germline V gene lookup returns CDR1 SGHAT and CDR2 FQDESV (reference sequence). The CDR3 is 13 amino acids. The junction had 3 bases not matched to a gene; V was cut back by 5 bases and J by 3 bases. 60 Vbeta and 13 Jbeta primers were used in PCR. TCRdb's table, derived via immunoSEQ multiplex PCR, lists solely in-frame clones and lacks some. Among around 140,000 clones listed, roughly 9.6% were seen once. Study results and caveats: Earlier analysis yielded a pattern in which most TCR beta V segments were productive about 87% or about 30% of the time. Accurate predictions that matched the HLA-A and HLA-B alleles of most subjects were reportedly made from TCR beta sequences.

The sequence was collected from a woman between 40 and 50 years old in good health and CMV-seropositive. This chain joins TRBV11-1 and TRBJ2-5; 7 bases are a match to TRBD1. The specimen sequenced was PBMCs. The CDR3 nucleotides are TGTGCCAGCAGCCGGGACAGAAAAGAGACCCAGTACTTC. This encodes CASSRDRKETQYF.